This passage covers 15 T cell receptor beta chains from one sample sequenced in a study of blood T cell repertoires in COVID-19. The protocol was immunoSEQ multiplex PCR, while the TCRdb copy is restricted to in-frame clones and leaves out a portion. This repertoire shows tens of thousands of clones, approximately 90% found once; its top ten account for more than 13%. Sequencing was performed on peripheral blood. The receptors were gathered from a woman aged 60-75 years with active COVID-19.

The V call is TRBV4-2, the J call TRBJ2-1, with TRBD2 identical over 9 bases. CDR1 and CDR2 (germline): LGHNA, YNFKEQ. The CDR3 sequence is 15 residues long. The V segment lost 0 bases and the J segment 4 bases; nucleotides outside the gene matches: 1. DNA of the CDR3: TGTGCCAGCAGCCAAGAGACTAGCGGTTACAATGAGCAGTTCTTC. Translating gives CASSQETSGYNEQFF.

This rearrangement joins TRBV10-2 to TRBJ2-1, with D unclear. In germline, CDR1 is WSHSY, CDR2 SAAADI. Trimming removed 6 bases from V and 2 bases from J, with 11 bases in between. The length of the CDR3 is 14 residues. In DNA form, the CDR3 reads TGCGCCAGCAGCCTAACCGCGCCCTACAATGAGCAGTTCTTC. Protein: CASSLTAPYNEQFF.

The chain couples TRBV5-4 to TRBJ2-1, with TRBD2 as a possible D gene (5 bases). The CDR3 is 12 amino acids. CDR1 SGHNT and CDR2 YYREEE come from the germline V gene (reference sequence). V was pared by 1 base and J by 12 bases, with 11 bases between. The chain's CDR3 is CASSLTSTSQFF. CDR3 nucleotide sequence: TGTGCCAGCAGCTTGACTAGTACGTCGCAGTTCTTC. The entire variable domain, with the rest obtained from reference TRBV5-4 and TRBJ2-1, is as follows: ETGVTQSPTHLIKTRGQQVTLRCSSQSGHNTVSWYQQALGQGPQFIFQYYREEENGRGNFPPRFSGLQFPNYSSELNVNALELDDSALYLCASSLTSTSQFFGPGTRLTVL.

This rearrangement joins TRBV27 to TRBJ2-3, with TRBD2 matching over 9 bases. The ends lost 2 bases at V and 3 bases at J; junction bases unmatched: 6. The CDR3 is 16 amino acids. Looked up from germline, CDR1 is MNHEY and CDR2 is SMNVEV (reference sequence). This CDR3 reads CASSLKGAGGTDTQYF. CDR3 nucleotides: TGTGCCAGCAGTTTAAAAGGGGCGGGGGGGACAGATACGCAGTATTTT.

CDR3 bases: TGTGCCAGTAGTACAATATCGGTCGGTAAAGAGACCCAGTACTTC. Protein product: CASSTISVGKETQYF. The chain combines TRBV19 with TRBJ2-5; D remains unclear. Germline assignment: CDR1 LNHDA and CDR2 SQIVND (reference sequence). Trimming removed 4 bases at V and 3 bases at J, with 15 bases between. CDR3 size: 15 residues. Full variable domain (remainder filled in from reference TRBV19 and TRBJ2-5): DGGITQSPKYLFRKEGQNVTLSCEQNLNHDAMYWYRQDPGQGLRLIYYSQIVNDFQKGDIAEGYSVSREKKESFPLTVTSAQKNPTAFYLCASSTISVGKETQYFGPGTRLLVL.

J is TRBJ2-7 and V is TRBV30; 14 bases align to TRBD2. CDR3 size: 16 residues. Unmatched junction bases numbered 5, after V lost 4 bases and J lost 0 bases. Germline V gene sequence: CDR1 GTSNPN, CDR2 SVGIG (reference sequence). The chain's CDR3 is CAWTQTSGGGSYEQYF. CDR3 DNA: TGTGCCTGGACCCAGACTAGCGGGGGGGGCTCCTACGAGCAGTACTTC.

The genes are TRBV6-2 or TRBV6-3 and TRBJ1-1; D might be TRBD1 (6 bases). The CDR3 has 16 residues. Germline CDR1 and CDR2: MNHEY and SVGEGT. The V and J ends lost 2 bases and 0 bases respectively, with 13 bases between them. The DNA of the CDR3 is TGTGCCAGCAGTTACACCCACAGGGAAATGAACACTGAAGCTTTCTTT. It is translated as CASSYTHREMNTEAFF.

A few counts support this clone. This sequence joins TRBV24-1 and TRBJ1-2; 8 bases fit TRBD1. The germline CDR1 and CDR2 sequences are KGHDR and SFDVKD. This CDR3 region has 14 residues. After removal of 2 bases from V and 3 bases from J, the junction contained 1 base not matched to a gene. The CDR3 reads CATSDSGQDYGYTF. CDR3 nucleotide sequence: TGTGCCACCAGTGATTCGGGACAGGACTATGGCTACACCTTC.

The J gene is TRBJ2-6, the V gene TRBV4-2, with 16 positions matching TRBD2. Germline V gene data show CDR1 as LGHNA and CDR2 as YNFKEQ. Trimming cost V 1 base and J 0 bases; bases outside gene matches: 3. The CDR3 has 20 amino acids. CDR3 amino acids: CASSQVGLAGGTSGANVLTF. DNA for the CDR3: TGTGCCAGCAGCCAAGTGGGACTAGCGGGGGGGACCTCTGGGGCCAACGTCCTGACTTTC.

The CDR3 loop reads CATSDPSGGPSYNEQFF. The CDR3 DNA follows: TGTGCCACCAGTGACCCCTCAGGGGGCCCCTCCTACAATGAGCAGTTCTTC. The chain combines TRBV24-1 with TRBJ2-1; 8 bases agree with TRBD1. The CDR3 spans 17 residues. The J segment lost 0 bases and the V segment lost 4 bases, leaving 7 bases of the junction unmatched. Germline lookup yields CDR1 KGHDR and CDR2 SFDVKD.

The rearrangement links TRBV7-2 to TRBJ1-1; maybe TRBD1 (6 bases). CDR1 and CDR2 from the germline V gene are SGHTA and FQGNSA. V was clipped by 1 base and J by 5 bases, with 14 bases between them. The CDR3 consists of 15 residues. The CDR3 reads CASSLEGGGLTEAFF. DNA for the CDR3: TGTGCCAGCAGCTTAGAGGGCGGGGGGCTGACTGAAGCTTTCTTT.

This sequence joins TRBV6-6 and TRBJ2-7; 9 bases agree with TRBD1. The CDR3 has 15 amino acids. Per the germline V gene, CDR1 is MNHNY and CDR2 is SVGAGI (reference sequence). Trimming removed 2 bases from V and 3 bases from J; junction bases left unmatched: 5. CDR3 residues: CASSYKPGQGYEQYF. The CDR3, as DNA: TGTGCCAGCAGTTACAAACCGGGACAGGGCTACGAGCAGTACTTC.

The V call is TRBV7-8, the J call TRBJ1-1; TRBD1 aligns across 8 bases. Germline V gives CDR1 SGHVS, CDR2 FQNEAQ. This CDR3 contains 14 residues. The V gene end was trimmed by 5 bases and the J gene end by 7 bases; junction bases not matched to a gene: 9. CDR3: CASSGTGRAYEAFF. CDR3 bases: TGTGCCAGCAGCGGGACAGGTCGGGCCTATGAAGCTTTCTTT.

V is TRBV6-2 or TRBV6-3 and J is TRBJ2-4; 13 bases are a match to TRBD2. V gave up 6 bases and J gave up 1 base; unmatched junction bases: 15. The CDR3 covers 20 residues. Per germline, CDR1 MNHEY and CDR2 SVGEGT. The CDR3 DNA follows: TGTGCCAGCAGCCGAGGACTAGCGGGGGATTTTGTGTTGGCCAAAAACATTCAGTACTTC. This encodes CASSRGLAGDFVLAKNIQYF.

This clone was counted a single time. The chain carries TRBV4-1 and TRBJ2-3; D might be TRBD2 (5 bases). In germline, CDR1 is MGHRA, CDR2 YSYEKL. Trimming stripped 4 bases from V and 2 bases from J, with 16 bases between. The CDR3 has 16 residues. CDR3 DNA sequence: TGCGCCAGCAGCCGAATTCTTCGACTACCCACAGATACGCAGTATTTT. Translation gives CASSRILRLPTDTQYF.